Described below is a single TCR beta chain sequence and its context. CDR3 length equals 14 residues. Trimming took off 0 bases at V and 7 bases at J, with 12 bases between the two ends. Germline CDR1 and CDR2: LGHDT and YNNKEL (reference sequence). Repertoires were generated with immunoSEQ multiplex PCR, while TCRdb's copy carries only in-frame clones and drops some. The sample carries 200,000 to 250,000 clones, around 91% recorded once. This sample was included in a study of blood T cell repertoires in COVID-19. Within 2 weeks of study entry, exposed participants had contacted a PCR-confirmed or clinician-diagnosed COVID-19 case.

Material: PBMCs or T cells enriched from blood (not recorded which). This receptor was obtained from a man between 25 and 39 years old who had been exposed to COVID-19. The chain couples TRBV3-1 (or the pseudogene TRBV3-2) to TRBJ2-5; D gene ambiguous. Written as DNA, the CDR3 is TGTGCCAGCAGCCAAGATGGTAGCTACGGGACCCAGTACTTC. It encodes CASSQDGSYGTQYF.